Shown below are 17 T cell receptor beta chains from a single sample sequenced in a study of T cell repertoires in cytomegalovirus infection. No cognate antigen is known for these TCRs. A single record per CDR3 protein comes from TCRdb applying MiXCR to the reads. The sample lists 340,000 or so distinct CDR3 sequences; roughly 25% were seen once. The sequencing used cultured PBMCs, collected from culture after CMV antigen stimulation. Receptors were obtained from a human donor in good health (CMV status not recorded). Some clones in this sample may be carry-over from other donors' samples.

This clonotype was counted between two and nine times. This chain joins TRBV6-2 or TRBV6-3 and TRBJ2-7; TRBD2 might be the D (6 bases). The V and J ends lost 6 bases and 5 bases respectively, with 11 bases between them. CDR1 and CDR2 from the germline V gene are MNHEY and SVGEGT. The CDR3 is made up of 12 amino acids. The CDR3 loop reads CASRGTLNEQYF. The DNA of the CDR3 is TGTGCCAGCAGGGGGACTTTGAACGAGCAGTACTTC.

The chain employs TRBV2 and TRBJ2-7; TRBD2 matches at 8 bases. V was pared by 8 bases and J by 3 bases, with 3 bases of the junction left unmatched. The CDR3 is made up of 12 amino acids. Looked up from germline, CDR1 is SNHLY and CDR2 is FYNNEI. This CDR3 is CASAGGLYEQYF. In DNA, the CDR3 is TGTGCCAGCGCGGGGGGACTCTACGAGCAGTACTTC. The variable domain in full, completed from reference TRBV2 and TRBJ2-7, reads EPEVTQTPSHQVTQMGQEVILRCVPISNHLYFYWYRQILGQKVEFLVSFYNNEISEKSEIFDDQFSVERPDGSNFTLKIRSTKLEDSAMYFCASAGGLYEQYFGPGTRLTVT.

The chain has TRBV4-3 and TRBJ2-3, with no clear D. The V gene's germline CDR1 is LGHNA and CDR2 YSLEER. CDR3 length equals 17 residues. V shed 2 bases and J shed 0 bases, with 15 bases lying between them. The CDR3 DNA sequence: TGCGCCAGCAGCCAAACCCTAGATGGGGTGAGCACAGATACGCAGTATTTT. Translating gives CASSQTLDGVSTDTQYF.

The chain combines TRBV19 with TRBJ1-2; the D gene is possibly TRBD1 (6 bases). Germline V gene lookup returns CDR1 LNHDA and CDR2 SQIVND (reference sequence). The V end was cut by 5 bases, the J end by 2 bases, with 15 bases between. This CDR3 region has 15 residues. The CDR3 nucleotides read TGTGCCAGTAGTGTCCAGGGGAATAACAACTATGGCTACACCTTC. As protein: CASSVQGNNNYGYTF.

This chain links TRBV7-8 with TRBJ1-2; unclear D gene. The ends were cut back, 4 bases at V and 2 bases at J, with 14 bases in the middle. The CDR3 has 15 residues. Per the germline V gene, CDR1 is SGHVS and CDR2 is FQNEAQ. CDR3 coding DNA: TGTGCCAGCAGCTCATTACGAGGATCAAACTATGGCTACACCTTC. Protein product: CASSSLRGSNYGYTF. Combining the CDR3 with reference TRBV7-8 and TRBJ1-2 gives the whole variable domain GAGVSQSPRYKVAKRGQDVALRCDPISGHVSLFWYQQALGQGPEFLTYFQNEAQLDKSGLPSDRFFAERPEGSVSTLKIQRTQQEDSAVYLCASSSLRGSNYGYTFGSGTRLTVV.

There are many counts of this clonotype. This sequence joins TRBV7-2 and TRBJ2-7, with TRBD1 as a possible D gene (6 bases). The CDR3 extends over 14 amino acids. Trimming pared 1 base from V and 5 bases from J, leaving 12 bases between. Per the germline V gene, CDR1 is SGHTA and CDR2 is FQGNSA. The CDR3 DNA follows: TGTGCCAGCAGCTTAGACGGGACATTGGACGAGCAGTACTTC. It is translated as CASSLDGTLDEQYF.

CDR3 DNA sequence: TGTGCCAGCACCAGGGGACGGGTGTCGGATACGCAGTATTTT. Residues: CASTRGRVSDTQYF. This chain links TRBV27 with TRBJ2-3, with D perhaps matching TRBD1 (6 bases). The CDR3 has 14 residues. CDR1 and CDR2 from the germline V gene are MNHEY and SMNVEV (reference sequence). The V and J ends lost 7 bases and 6 bases respectively, with 17 bases between them.

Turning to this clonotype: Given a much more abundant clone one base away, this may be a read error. CDR3 DNA sequence: TGTGCCAGCAGTTACGAGTCCTCTGGGGCCAACGTCCTGACTTTC. This encodes CASSYESSGANVLTF. The chain recombines TRBV6-5 with TRBJ2-6; D uncertain. This CDR3 comprises 15 residues. Germline CDR1 and CDR2: MNHEY and SVGAGI. Trimming pared 2 bases from V and 0 bases from J, leaving 5 bases between.

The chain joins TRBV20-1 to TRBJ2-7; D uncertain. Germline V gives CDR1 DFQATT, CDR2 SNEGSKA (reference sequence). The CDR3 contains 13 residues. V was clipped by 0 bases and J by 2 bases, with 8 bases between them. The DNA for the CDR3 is TGCAGTGCTAGAGATGAGATTCCCTACGAGCAGTACTTC. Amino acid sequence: CSARDEIPYEQYF.

CDR3 amino acids: CASGAYNQPQHF. CDR3 nucleotides: TGTGCCAGCGGGGCGTACAATCAGCCCCAGCATTTT. V usage is TRBV6-2 or TRBV6-3 and J usage is TRBJ1-5; D may be TRBD1 (5 bases). This CDR3 has 12 residues. Germline-derived CDR1 and CDR2 are MNHEY and SVGEGT. With 8 bases removed from V and 3 bases from J, the gap between germline ends came to 8 bases.

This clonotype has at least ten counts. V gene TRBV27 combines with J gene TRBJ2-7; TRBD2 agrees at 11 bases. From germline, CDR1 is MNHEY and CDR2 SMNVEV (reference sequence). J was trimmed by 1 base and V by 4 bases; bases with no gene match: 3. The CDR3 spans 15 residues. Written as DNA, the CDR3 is TGTGCCAGCAGTTGGCCTAGCGGGAGGTCCTACGAGCAGTACTTC. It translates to CASSWPSGRSYEQYF.

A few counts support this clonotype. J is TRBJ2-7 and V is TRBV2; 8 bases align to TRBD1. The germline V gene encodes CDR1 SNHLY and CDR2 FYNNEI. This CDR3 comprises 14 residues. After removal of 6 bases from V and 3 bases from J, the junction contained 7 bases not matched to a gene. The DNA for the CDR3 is TGTGCCAGCAGCCGCGGACAGGGTGTCTACGAGCAGTACGTC. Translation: CASSRGQGVYEQYV.

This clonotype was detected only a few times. The CDR3 DNA reads TGTGCCAGCAGCTTGTATAACCCATGGGAAGGCGGCATATCTGAGCAGTACTTC. This encodes CASSLYNPWEGGISEQYF. The chain combines TRBV7-2 with TRBJ2-7; D is unresolved. Trimming removed 3 bases at V and 7 bases at J, with 28 bases between. CDR3 size: 18 residues. Germline CDR1 and CDR2: SGHTA and FQGNSA. Complete variable domain (other parts from reference TRBV7-2 and TRBJ2-7): GAGVSQSPSNKVTEKGKDVELRCDPISGHTALYWYRQSLGQGLEFLIYFQGNSAPDKSGLPSDRFSAERTGGSVSTLTIQRTQQEDSAVYLCASSLYNPWEGGISEQYFGPGTRLTVT.

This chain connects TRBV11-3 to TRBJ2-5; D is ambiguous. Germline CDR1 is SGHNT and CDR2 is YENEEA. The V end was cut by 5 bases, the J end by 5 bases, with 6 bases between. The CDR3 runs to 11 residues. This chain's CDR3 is CASSRSETQYF. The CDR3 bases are TGTGCCAGCAGCCGGTCGGAGACCCAGTACTTC.

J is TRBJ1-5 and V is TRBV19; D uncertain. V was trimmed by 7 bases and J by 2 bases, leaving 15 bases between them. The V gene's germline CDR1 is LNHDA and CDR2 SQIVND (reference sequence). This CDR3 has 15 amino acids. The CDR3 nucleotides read TGTGCCAGTACCCCTAGGATAGTTGGCAATCAGCCCCAGCATTTT. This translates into CASTPRIVGNQPQHF.

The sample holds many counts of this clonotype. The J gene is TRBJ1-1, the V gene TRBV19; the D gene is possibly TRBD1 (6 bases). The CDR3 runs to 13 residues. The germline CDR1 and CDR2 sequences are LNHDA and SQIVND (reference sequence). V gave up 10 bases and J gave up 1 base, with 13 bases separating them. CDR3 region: CATYRTENTEAFF. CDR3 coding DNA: TGTGCCACATACCGGACAGAGAACACTGAAGCTTTCTTT.

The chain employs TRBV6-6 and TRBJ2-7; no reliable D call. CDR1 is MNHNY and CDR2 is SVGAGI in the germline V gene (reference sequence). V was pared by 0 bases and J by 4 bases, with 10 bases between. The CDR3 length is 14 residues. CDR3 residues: CASSYSKVGYEQYV. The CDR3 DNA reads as TGTGCCAGCAGTTACTCGAAGGTGGGGTACGAGCAGTACGTC.